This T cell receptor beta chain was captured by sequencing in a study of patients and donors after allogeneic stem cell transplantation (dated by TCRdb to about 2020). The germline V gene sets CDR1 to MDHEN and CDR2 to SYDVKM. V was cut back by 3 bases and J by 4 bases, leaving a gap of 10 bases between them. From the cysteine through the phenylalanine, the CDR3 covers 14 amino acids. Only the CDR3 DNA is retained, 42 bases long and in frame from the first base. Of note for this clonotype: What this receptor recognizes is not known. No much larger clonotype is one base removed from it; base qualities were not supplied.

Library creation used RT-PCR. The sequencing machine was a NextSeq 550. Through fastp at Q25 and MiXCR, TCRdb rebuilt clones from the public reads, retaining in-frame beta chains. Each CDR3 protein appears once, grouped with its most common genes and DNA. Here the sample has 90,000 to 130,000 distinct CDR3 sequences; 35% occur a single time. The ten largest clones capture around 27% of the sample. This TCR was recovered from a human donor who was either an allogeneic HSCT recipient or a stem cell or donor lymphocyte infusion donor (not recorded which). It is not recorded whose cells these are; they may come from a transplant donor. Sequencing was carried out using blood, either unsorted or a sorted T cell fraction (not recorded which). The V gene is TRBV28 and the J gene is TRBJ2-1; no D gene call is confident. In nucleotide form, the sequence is TGTGCCAGCAGTTTCTCACCGGTTTACAATGAGCAGTTCTTC. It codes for CASSFSPVYNEQFF.